This T cell receptor (beta chain) was profiled in a study of long-term antiretroviral therapy in people with HIV. Whole-study findings and limits: Blood, drawn from about 2003 to 2018, may reflect older ART regimens. Comparison with controls showed narrower CDR3 length ranges in HIV repertoires.

A word on this clone: Its antigen is still unknown.

The libraries were made with immunoSEQ v3.0 at survey level. Per-sample sequencing targets were about 35,000-50,000 T-cell genomes. The protocol was immunoSEQ multiplex PCR, while the TCRdb copy is restricted to in-frame clones and leaves out a portion. The top ten hold 4% of the sample, which has 30,000 to 50,000 clones, roughly nine tenths seen once. V lost 0 bases, J lost 4 bases, and 10 bases lay in between. This CDR3 has 15 residues. Germline CDR1 LGHNA, CDR2 YSLEER. The TCR comes from a woman between 50 and 59 years old with HIV. V gene TRBV4-3 combines with J gene TRBJ1-5; D is uncertain. The specimen was unsorted PBMCs, collected 1.2 years after starting antiretroviral therapy. CDR3 amino acids: CASSQDTRSNQPQHF. The CDR3 bases are TGCGCCAGCAGCCAAGACACCAGGTCTAATCAGCCCCAGCATTTT.